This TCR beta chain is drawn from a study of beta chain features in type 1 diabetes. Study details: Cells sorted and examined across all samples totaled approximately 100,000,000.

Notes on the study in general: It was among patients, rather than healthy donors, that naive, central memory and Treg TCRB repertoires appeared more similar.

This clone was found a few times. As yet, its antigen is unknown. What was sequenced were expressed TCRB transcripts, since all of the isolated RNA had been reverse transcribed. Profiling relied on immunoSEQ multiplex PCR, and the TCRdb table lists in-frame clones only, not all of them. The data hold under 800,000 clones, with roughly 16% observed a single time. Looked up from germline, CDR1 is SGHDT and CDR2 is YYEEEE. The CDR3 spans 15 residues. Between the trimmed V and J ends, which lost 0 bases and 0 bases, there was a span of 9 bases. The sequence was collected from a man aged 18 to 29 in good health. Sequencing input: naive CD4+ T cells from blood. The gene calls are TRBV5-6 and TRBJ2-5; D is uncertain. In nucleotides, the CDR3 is TGTGCCAGCAGCTTGGATGTCAAGAACCAAGAGACCCAGTACTTC. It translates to CASSLDVKNQETQYF.